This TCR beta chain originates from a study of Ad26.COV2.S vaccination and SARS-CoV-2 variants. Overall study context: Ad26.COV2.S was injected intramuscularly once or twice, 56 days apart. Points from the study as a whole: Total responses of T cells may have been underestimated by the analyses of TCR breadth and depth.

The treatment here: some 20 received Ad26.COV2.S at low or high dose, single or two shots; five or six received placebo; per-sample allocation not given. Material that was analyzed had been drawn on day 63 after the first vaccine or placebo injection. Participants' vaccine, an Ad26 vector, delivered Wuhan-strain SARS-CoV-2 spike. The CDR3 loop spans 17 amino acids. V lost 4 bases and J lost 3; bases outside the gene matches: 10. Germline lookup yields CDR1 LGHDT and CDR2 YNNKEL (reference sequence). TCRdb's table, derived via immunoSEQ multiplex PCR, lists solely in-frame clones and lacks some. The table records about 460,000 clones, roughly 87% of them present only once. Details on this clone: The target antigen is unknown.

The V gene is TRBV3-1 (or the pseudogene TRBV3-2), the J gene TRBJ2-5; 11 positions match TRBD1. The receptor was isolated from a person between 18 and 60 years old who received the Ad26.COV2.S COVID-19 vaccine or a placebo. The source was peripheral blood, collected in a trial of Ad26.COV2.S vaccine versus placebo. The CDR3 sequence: CASSPPPGTGGEETQYF. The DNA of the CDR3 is TGTGCCAGCAGCCCGCCCCCCGGGACAGGGGGAGAAGAGACCCAGTACTTC.